This entry is about one T cell receptor (beta chain). The entry originates in a study of blood T cells in healthy people across ages. Primers used in a second PCR of roughly 6 to 12 cycles were a sample-barcoded 5' primer and a J-beta primer mix. TCRdb reprocessed the 5' RACE reads via MiXCR and lists one record per CDR3 protein. The table has about 1.7 million distinct CDR3 sequences, over 25% seen once. Total RNA was isolated from each sample in quantities of at least 6 micrograms. Germline V gives CDR1 SGHRS, CDR2 YFSETQ. With V trimmed by 4 bases and J by 4 bases, 9 bases remained unmatched. CDR3 length: 17 amino acids.

V and J are TRBV5-1 and TRBJ2-1; 12 nucleotides line up with TRBD2. The TCR comes from a woman younger than 45 in good health. Sequencing input: blood. Here the CDR3 reads CASSGGTSGLPYNEQFF. The CDR3 DNA follows: TGCGCCAGCAGCGGGGGGACTAGCGGGCTTCCATACAATGAGCAGTTCTTC.